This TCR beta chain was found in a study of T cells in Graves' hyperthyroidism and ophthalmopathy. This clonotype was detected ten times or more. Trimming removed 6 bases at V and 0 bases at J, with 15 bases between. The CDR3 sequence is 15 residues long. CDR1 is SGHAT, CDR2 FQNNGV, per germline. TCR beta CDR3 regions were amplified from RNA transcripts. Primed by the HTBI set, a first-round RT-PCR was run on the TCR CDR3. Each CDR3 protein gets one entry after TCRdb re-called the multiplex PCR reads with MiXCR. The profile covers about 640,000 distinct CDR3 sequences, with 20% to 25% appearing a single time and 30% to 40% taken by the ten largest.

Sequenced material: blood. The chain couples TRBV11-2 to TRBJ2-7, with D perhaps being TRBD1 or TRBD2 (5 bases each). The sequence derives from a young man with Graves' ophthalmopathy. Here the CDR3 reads CASSRRDGNSYEQYF. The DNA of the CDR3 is TGTGCCAGCAGTCGTAGGGACGGCAACTCCTACGAGCAGTACTTC.